The 15 T cell receptor beta chains below were found in one sample sequenced in a study of T cells in narcolepsy. Here immunoSEQ multiplex PCR was the method, and the copy in TCRdb shows in-frame clones only, minus some. The sample carries about 40,000 clones, roughly 88% recorded once. Specimen: CD45RA- memory CD4+ T cells from PBMCs. The origin of the receptors is a human donor with narcolepsy.

The chain carries TRBV7-3 and TRBJ2-3; 8 nucleotides align to TRBD2. J lost 2 bases, V lost 2 bases, and 3 bases had no gene match. Germline CDR1 is SGHTA and CDR2 is FQGTGA. The CDR3 covers 15 residues. The CDR3 protein is CASSLSAGATDTQYF. The CDR3 nucleotides are TGTGCCAGCAGCTTATCAGCGGGGGCCACAGATACGCAGTATTTT. The full variable domain, rest sourced from reference TRBV7-3 and TRBJ2-3, is GAGVSQTPSNKVTEKGKYVELRCDPISGHTALYWYRQSLGQGPEFLIYFQGTGAADDSGLPNDRFFAVRPEGSVSTLKIQRTERGDSAVYLCASSLSAGATDTQYFGPGTRLTVL.

This chain uses TRBV19 with TRBJ1-2; 8 bases match TRBD1. Germline-derived CDR1 and CDR2 are LNHDA and SQIVND (reference sequence). The CDR3 sequence is 14 residues long. V lost 1 base to trimming and J lost 6 bases; unmatched junction nucleotides: 4. This CDR3 is CASSIVHRGDGYTF. For the CDR3, the DNA is TGTGCCAGTAGTATAGTGCACAGGGGGGATGGCTACACCTTC.

V and J are TRBV30 and TRBJ1-5; no clear D gene. Deletions cut 3 bases from V and 0 bases from J, with 9 bases between. Germline CDR1 is GTSNPN and CDR2 is SVGIG (reference sequence). The CDR3 spans 14 residues. CDR3 amino acids: CAWRISGSNQPQHF. The DNA for the CDR3 is TGTGCCTGGAGGATATCGGGTAGCAATCAGCCCCAGCATTTT.

This chain links TRBV28 with TRBJ2-7, with 8 nucleotides matching TRBD1. V lost 5 bases, J lost 3 bases, and 18 bases stayed unmatched. CDR1 is MDHEN and CDR2 is SYDVKM in the germline V gene. The CDR3 sequence is 18 residues long. The DNA for the CDR3 is TGTGCCAGCAGTCATCCGATCTTTTCGGGACAGGCCAACTACGAGCAGTACTTC. Translated, it gives CASSHPIFSGQANYEQYF.

This clone is a singleton in its sample. The chain employs TRBV27 and TRBJ2-2, with a tentative D call TRBD2 (7 bases). V shed 3 bases and J shed 7 bases, with 27 bases lying between them. Germline assignment: CDR1 MNHEY and CDR2 SMNVEV (reference sequence). This CDR3 region has 19 residues. The CDR3 DNA reads as TGTGCCAGCAGTTTCGGTCGGGGGGCTACCCTCCCGCTGGGCGGGGAGCTGTTTTTT. The encoded protein is CASSFGRGATLPLGGELFF.

The genes are TRBV5-4 and TRBJ1-2, with D possibly being TRBD1 (6 bases). This CDR3 is 14 amino acids long. Deletions cut 0 bases from V and 6 bases from J, with 12 bases between. Germline assignment: CDR1 SGHNT and CDR2 YYREEE (reference sequence). In DNA, the CDR3 is TGTGCCAGCAGCTTGGACAGGGTTTTTAATGGCTACACCTTC. Its translation: CASSLDRVFNGYTF.

The chain recombines TRBV30 with TRBJ1-4, with D possibly matching TRBD1 (6 bases). The ends were cut back, 3 bases at V and 11 bases at J, with 19 bases in the middle. Germline V gene lookup returns CDR1 GTSNPN and CDR2 SVGIG (reference sequence). The CDR3 runs 14 residues. The CDR3 is CAWRWGRGVDKLFF. The CDR3 region has the DNA TGTGCCTGGAGATGGGGCAGGGGAGTGGATAAACTGTTTTTT.

The V and J genes are TRBV19 and TRBJ1-5; maybe TRBD1 (5 bases). In germline, CDR1 is LNHDA, CDR2 SQIVND (reference sequence). The CDR3 covers 15 residues. V dropped 10 bases and J dropped 5 bases, with 21 bases sitting between them. DNA for the CDR3: TGTGCCACTCTCCTCCGGGACGGACCTTATCAGCCCCAGCATTTT. It codes for CATLLRDGPYQPQHF.

This chain joins TRBV29-1 and TRBJ1-4; no reliable D call. Germline V gene data show CDR1 as SQVTM and CDR2 as ANQGSEA. This CDR3 is 14 amino acids long. V lost 6 bases to trimming and J lost 0 bases, with 11 bases between them. The DNA of the CDR3 is TGCAGCGTGATCCCACGTGCAACTAATGAAAAACTGTTTTTT. Protein sequence: CSVIPRATNEKLFF.

V gene TRBV7-2 combines with J gene TRBJ2-7, with 11 bases matching TRBD1. The V gene end was trimmed by 6 bases and the J gene end by 0 bases; junction bases not matched to a gene: 16. Per germline, CDR1 SGHTA and CDR2 FQGNSA. There are 19 residues in the CDR3. This CDR3 is CASSIRTQIGTGGSYEQYF. The DNA for the CDR3 is TGTGCCAGCAGTATAAGGACACAGATTGGGACAGGGGGCTCCTACGAGCAGTACTTC.

This chain uses TRBV5-4 with TRBJ1-3; 10 bases are a match to TRBD1. Germline trimming cut 4 bases from V and 5 bases from J; bases unmatched to any gene: 3. This CDR3 has 14 residues. CDR1 is SGHNT and CDR2 is YYREEE in the germline V gene (reference sequence). CDR3 nucleotide sequence: TGTGCCAGCAGCCAGGGACAGGGGCGAAACACCATATATTTT. Its protein product is CASSQGQGRNTIYF.

This clone has just a few counts. Compared with germline, one end of the junction differs, possibly owing to a read error. V and J are TRBV2 and TRBJ2-7, with D possibly TRBD2 on 6 matching bases. CDR3 length: 12 amino acids. CDR1 SNHLY and CDR2 FYNNEI come from the germline V gene. CDR3 DNA sequence: TGTGCCAGCAGGGAAGCGGGTGAGGGGCAGTACTTC. This codes for CASREAGEGQYF.

This clone was seen only a few times. In nucleotides, the CDR3 is TGTGCCAGCAGTTTGGGGGGGTTAGAGACCCAGTACTTC. This codes for CASSLGGLETQYF. This chain uses TRBV28 with TRBJ2-5, with 7 nucleotides matching TRBD2. The CDR3 runs 13 residues. Trimming removed 3 bases from V and 4 bases from J; junction bases left unmatched: 2. CDR1 is MDHEN and CDR2 is SYDVKM in the germline V gene. The variable domain in full, completed from reference TRBV28 and TRBJ2-5, reads DVKVTQSSRYLVKRTGEKVFLECVQDMDHENMFWYRQDPGLGLRLIYFSYDVKMKEKGDIPEGYSVSREKKERFSLILESASTNQTSMYLCASSLGGLETQYFGPGTRLLVL.

V usage is TRBV30 and J usage is TRBJ1-1; D remains ambiguous. The length of the CDR3 is 14 residues. CDR1 is GTSNPN and CDR2 is SVGIG in the germline V gene (reference sequence). Trimming removed 0 bases at V and 5 bases at J, with 13 bases between. CDR3 DNA sequence: TGTGCCTGGAGTGTAGGGAGTTTCGGGACTGAAGCTTTCTTT. It codes for CAWSVGSFGTEAFF.

The chain has TRBV7-2 and TRBJ1-1; TRBD1 might be the D (5 bases). CDR3 length equals 17 residues. CDR1 and CDR2 from the germline V gene are SGHTA and FQGNSA. V lost 5 bases to trimming and J lost 0 bases, with 19 bases between them. The CDR3 nucleotides read TGTGCCAGCAGCCCCACCGGGCGGGGCGCGGTGAACACTGAAGCTTTCTTT. This translates into CASSPTGRGAVNTEAFF.